This TCR beta chain was recorded in a study of Ad26.COV2.S vaccination and SARS-CoV-2 variants. Study as a whole: Donor allocation was to the COV1001 Ad26.COV2.S trial arm. General study findings and limits: In TCR breadth and depth analyses, total T cell responses may have been underestimated.

Germline V gene lookup returns CDR1 MNHEY and CDR2 SVGEGT. This CDR3 is 12 amino acids long. Trimming shortened V by 6 bases and J by 6 bases, and 9 bases separated the two germline ends. Treatment noted: approximately 18 received Ad26.COV2.S at low or high dose, single or two shots; about 5 received placebo; per-sample allocation not given. Sampling happened 63 days after the first vaccine or placebo injection. Ad26 vector vaccine expressed Wuhan-strain SARS-CoV-2 spike. With respect to this clone: Its antigen is unknown.

Profiled with immunoSEQ multiplex PCR; TCRdb holds only in-frame clones, not every one. The sample includes about 220,000 clones, roughly 90% seen only once; the top ten take about 10%. The source is a person aged 18-65 years who received the Ad26.COV2.S COVID-19 vaccine or a placebo. The chain combines TRBV6-2 or TRBV6-3 with TRBJ1-5; D might be TRBD1 (5 bases). The sequences come from peripheral blood, collected in a trial of Ad26.COV2.S vaccine versus placebo. CDR3 protein: CASSRQGQPQHF. The CDR3 coding sequence is TGTGCCAGCAGCCGCCAGGGTCAGCCCCAGCATTTT.